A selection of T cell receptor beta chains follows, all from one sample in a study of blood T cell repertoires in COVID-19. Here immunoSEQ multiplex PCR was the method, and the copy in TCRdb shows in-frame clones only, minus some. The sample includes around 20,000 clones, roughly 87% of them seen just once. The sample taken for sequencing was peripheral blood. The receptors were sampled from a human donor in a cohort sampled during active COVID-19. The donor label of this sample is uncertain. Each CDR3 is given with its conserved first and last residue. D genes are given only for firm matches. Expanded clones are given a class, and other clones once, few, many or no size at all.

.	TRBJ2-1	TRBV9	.	TGTGCCAGCAGCGTAACTAGTCAGTATGAGCAGTTCTTC	CASSVTSQYEQFF
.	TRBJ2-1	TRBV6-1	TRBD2	TGTGCCAGCAGTGAGGGACTAGCGGGAGAAAATGAGCAGTTCTTC	CASSEGLAGENEQFF
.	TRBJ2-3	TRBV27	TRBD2	TGTGCCAGCAGTCCAGGGACTAGATCGGATACGCAGTATTTT	CASSPGTRSDTQYF
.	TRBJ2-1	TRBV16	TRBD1	TGTGCCAGCAGCGGGGACAGGTCCTACAATGAGCAGTTCTTC	CASSGDRSYNEQFF
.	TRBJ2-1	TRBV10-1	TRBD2	TGCGCCACCGGGACTAGCGGAACCTACAATGAGCAGTTCTTC	CATGTSGTYNEQFF
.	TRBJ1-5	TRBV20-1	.	TGCAGTGCTAGTGGGCAGGGGTTATACCAGCCCCAGCATTTT	CSASGQGLYQPQHF
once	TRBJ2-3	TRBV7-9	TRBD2	TGTGCCAGCAGCTTGAGCGGGAGGGCCGCAGATACGCAGTATTTT	CASSLSGRAADTQYF
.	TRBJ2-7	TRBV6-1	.	TGTGCCAGCAGTGAGACAGGCTCCTACGAGCAGTACTTC	CASSETGSYEQYF
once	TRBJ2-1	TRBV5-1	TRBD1	TGCGCCAGCAGCTTGGTGGCCCCCGGGACAGGCAGGGATGAGCAGTTCTTC	CASSLVAPGTGRDEQFF
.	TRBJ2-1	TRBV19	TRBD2	TGTGCCAGTAGTCCCCGGGCTAGCGGCGCCAATGAGCAGTTCTTC	CASSPRASGANEQFF
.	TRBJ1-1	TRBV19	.	TGTGCCAGCATGACGAACAGACAAAACACTGAAGCTTTCTTT	CASMTNRQNTEAFF
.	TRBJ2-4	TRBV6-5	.	TGTGCCAGCAGTTACAGGAGGGGTGCAGGCAAAAACATTCAGTACTTC	CASSYRRGAGKNIQYF
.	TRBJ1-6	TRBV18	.	TGTGCCAGCTCACCCCAGGGAGGAAGATCCTATAATTCACCCCTCCACTTT	CASSPQGGRSYNSPLHF
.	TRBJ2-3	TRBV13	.	TGTGCCAGCAGCTTAGTAGTGGCGGCGGATACGCAGTATTTT	CASSLVVAADTQYF
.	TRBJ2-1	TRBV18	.	TGTGCCAGCTCACCACTAGGAGGCCTGGGTTACAATGAGCAGTTCTTC	CASSPLGGLGYNEQFF
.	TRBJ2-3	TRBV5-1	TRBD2	TGCGCCAGCAGCTTAACGACTAGCGGGAGGGCCGTAGATACGCAGTATTTT	CASSLTTSGRAVDTQYF
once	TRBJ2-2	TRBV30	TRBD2	TGTGCCTGGAGATCTCCGGGACTAGCGGGAGGGCAGTTCGGGGAGCTGTTTTTT	CAWRSPGLAGGQFGELFF
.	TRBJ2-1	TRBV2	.	TGTGCCAGCAGAGGGGCAGGGCTCTACAATGAGCAGTTCTTC	CASRGAGLYNEQFF
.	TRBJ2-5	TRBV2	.	TGTGCCAGCAGCCTAGCAGGGGTTCAGGAGACCCAGTACTTC	CASSLAGVQETQYF
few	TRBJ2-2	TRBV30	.	TGTGCCTGGAGAGCAAGCGGGCGGGGCACCGGGGAGCTGTTTTTT	CAWRASGRGTGELFF
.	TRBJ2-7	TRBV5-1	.	TGCGCCAGCAGATATTCTAGCTCCCAATGGGGTGCCTACGAGCAGTACTTC	CASRYSSSQWGAYEQYF
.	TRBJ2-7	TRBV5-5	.	TGTGCCAGCAGCCTAACTTTCACCTACGAGCAGTACTTC	CASSLTFTYEQYF
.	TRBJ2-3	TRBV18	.	TGTGCCAGCTCCCTCCAGACAGGAGCAGATACGCAGTATTTT	CASSLQTGADTQYF
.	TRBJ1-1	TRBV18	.	TGTGCCAGCTCACCTCGAGGGTGGGGCACTGAAGCTTTCTTT	CASSPRGWGTEAFF
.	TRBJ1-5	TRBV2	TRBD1	TGTGCCAGCAGTGAACAGGGGGGCAATCAGCCCCAGCATTTT	CASSEQGGNQPQHF
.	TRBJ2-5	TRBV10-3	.	TGTGCCATCATGGAGAGGCCGGGGGAGACCCAGTACTTC	CAIMERPGETQYF
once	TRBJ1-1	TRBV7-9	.	TGTGCCAGCAGCGCGTGGGGACAAAAGAACACTGAAGCTTTCTTT	CASSAWGQKNTEAFF
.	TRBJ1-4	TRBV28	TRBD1	TGTGCCAGCAGTTTTCGCGATCACAGGGGCGAAAAACTGTTTTTT	CASSFRDHRGEKLFF
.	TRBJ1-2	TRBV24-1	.	TGTGCCACCAGTGACCAGATCTATGGCTACACCTTC	CATSDQIYGYTF
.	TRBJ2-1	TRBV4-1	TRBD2	TGCGCCAGCAGCCAAGGGACTAGCGGGTCTATCGAACAGTTCTTC	CASSQGTSGSIEQFF
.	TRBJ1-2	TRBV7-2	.	TGTGCCAGCATCCTTCCTGAGGCAGGGAGGTATGGCTACACCTTC	CASILPEAGRYGYTF
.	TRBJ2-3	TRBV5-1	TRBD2	TGCGCCAGCAGCTTGGGGTCTAGCGGGTTGCGCACAGATACGCAGTATTTT	CASSLGSSGLRTDTQYF
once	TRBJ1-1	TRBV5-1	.	TGCGCCAGCAGCTCCACAGGGTCCACTGAAGCTTTCTTT	CASSSTGSTEAFF
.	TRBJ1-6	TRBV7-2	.	TGTGCCAGCAGCTTAGAGCGCAGCCCTAATTCACCCCTCCACTTT	CASSLERSPNSPLHF
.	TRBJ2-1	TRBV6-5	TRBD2	TGTGCCAGCAGCGAGACTAGCGGCCTTTACAATGAGCAGTTCTTC	CASSETSGLYNEQFF
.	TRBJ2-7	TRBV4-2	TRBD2	TGTGCCAGCAGCCAAGATATAACTAGCGAGTACGAGCAGTACTTC	CASSQDITSEYEQYF
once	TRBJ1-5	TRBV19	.	TGTGCCAGTAAACGGACTAACTATAGCAATCAGCCCCAGCATTTT	CASKRTNYSNQPQHF
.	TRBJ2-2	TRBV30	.	TGTGCCTGGAAATTAGGAGGTGCTACCGGGGAGCTGTTTTTT	CAWKLGGATGELFF
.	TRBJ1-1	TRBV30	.	TGTGCCTGGAGTGTTTACCGGGTTAGTCCTGAAGCTTTCTTT	CAWSVYRVSPEAFF